The next 10 T cell receptor beta chains were all read from a single sample in a study of glioma-infiltrating T cells. Using RNA template, CDR3s of TCR alpha and beta were amplified with iRepertoire arm-PCR. TCRdb re-called the multiplex PCR reads with MiXCR, one entry per CDR3 protein. Among about 210,000 distinct CDR3 sequences listed, 32% were seen once. Sequenced: glioma tissue, nonneoplastic brain tissue, or PBMCs (not recorded which). The receptors stem from a human donor with low-grade glioma or glioblastoma, undergoing nonglioma brain surgery, or in good health (not recorded which).

Concerning this clonotype itself: A read error may explain this, as a much larger clone is one base away. The rearrangement links TRBV29-1 to TRBJ1-5; no reliable D call. Per the germline V gene, CDR1 is SQVTM and CDR2 is ANQGSEA. The length of the CDR3 is 13 residues. Here the CDR3 reads CRVSENSNQPQHF. DNA for the CDR3: TGCAGGGTTTCGGAAAATAGCAATCAGCCCCAGCATTTT.

This clonotype has ten or more counts. The chain has TRBV20-1 and TRBJ2-3, with 11 nucleotides matching TRBD2. The CDR3 runs 15 residues. V was pared by 3 bases and J by 2 bases, with 4 bases of the junction left unmatched. Germline V gene data show CDR1 as DFQATT and CDR2 as SNEGSKA (reference sequence). As DNA, the CDR3 is TGCAGTGCTAGCCGACTAGCGGGAAACACAGATACGCAGTATTTT. Amino acid sequence: CSASRLAGNTDTQYF.

This clonotype was recorded at least ten times. The V call is TRBV6-2 or TRBV6-3, the J call TRBJ2-1; TRBD1 matches 7 bases. The junction had 14 bases not matched to a gene; V was cut back by 6 bases and J by 3 bases. Germline CDR1 and CDR2: MNHEY and SVGEGT. There are 17 residues in the CDR3. The CDR3 DNA follows: TGTGCCAGCAGGGAAAGCTCCAGGGGACAGTTCTACAATGAGCAGTTCTTC. Translation: CASRESSRGQFYNEQFF.

As to this clonotype: A much larger clone is a single base away; this may be a read error. CDR3 residues: CASSQRTTGMGTDTQYF. In nucleotides, the CDR3 is TGCGCCAGCAGCCAACGAACGACAGGGATGGGAACAGATACGCAGTATTTT. V usage is TRBV4-1 and J usage is TRBJ2-3, with 7 bases fitting TRBD1. This CDR3 region has 17 residues. V shed 2 bases and J 3 bases; nucleotides not matched to a gene: 11. Germline V lookup: CDR1 MGHRA, CDR2 YSYEKL.

A single count supports this clonotype. This may arise from a read error, as a much more abundant clone is one base away. The J gene is TRBJ1-5, the V gene TRBV10-3; no definite D call. Germline V gene data show CDR1 as ENHRY and CDR2 as SYGVKD. The CDR3 contains 13 residues. CDR3: CDISEASNQPQHF. The CDR3 coding sequence is TGTGACATCAGTGAGGCCAGCAATCAGCCCCAGCATTTT.

With respect to this clonotype: This may stem from a read error, because a much larger clone lies one nucleotide away. The chain couples TRBV7-9 to TRBJ1-6; the D is unclear. The germline V gene has CDR1 SEHNR and CDR2 FQNEAQ (reference sequence). Trimming took 5 bases from V and 7 from J, leaving 6 bases between them. CDR3 length equals 12 residues. This CDR3 is CASSPENSPLHF. In nucleotides, the CDR3 is TGTGCCAGCAGCCCGGAGAATTCACCCCTCCACTTT.

This chain uses TRBV20-1 with TRBJ2-7; 14 positions match TRBD2. The J segment lost 3 bases and the V segment lost 6 bases, leaving 7 bases of the junction unmatched. This CDR3 contains 15 residues. Per the germline V gene, CDR1 is DFQATT and CDR2 is SNEGSKA (reference sequence). Here the CDR3 DNA reads TGCAGTGCCGAGGGGACTAGCGGGAGTATCTACGAGCAGTACTTC. Protein product: CSAEGTSGSIYEQYF.

Note on this clonotype: Because it lacks the conserved phenylalanine or tryptophan at the end, this CDR3 is likely a read error. The rearrangement links TRBV28 to TRBJ1-2; TRBD1 might be the D (5 bases). The length of the CDR3 is 12 residues. In germline, CDR1 is MDHEN, CDR2 SYDVKM. CDR3 in DNA: TGTGCCAGCAGGCAGGGTAACTATGGATACACCTTA. Amino acid sequence: CASRQGNYGYTL.

This clonotype was detected only a few times. The genes are TRBV29-1 and TRBJ2-2; D possibly corresponds to TRBD2 (5 bases). This CDR3 spans 15 amino acids. From germline, CDR1 is SQVTM and CDR2 ANQGSEA. Trimming took 2 bases from V and 4 from J, leaving 14 bases between them. The CDR3 here is CSVESAEDPTGELFF. Written as DNA, the CDR3 is TGCAGCGTTGAAAGTGCGGAGGATCCCACCGGGGAGCTGTTTTTT.

At least ten counts were recorded for this clonotype. The chain is built from TRBV7-9 and TRBJ2-5; 7 bases line up with TRBD1. Trimming cost V 3 bases and J 4 bases; bases outside gene matches: 8. CDR1 and CDR2 from the germline V gene are SEHNR and FQNEAQ (reference sequence). The CDR3 runs 15 residues. CDR3 sequence: CASSFLQGIGETQYF. The CDR3 coding sequence is TGTGCCAGCAGCTTCCTACAGGGGATCGGAGAGACCCAGTACTTC.